This entry lists 16 T cell receptor beta chains sequenced from one sample in a study of CD8 T cells in ankylosing spondylitis. A single record per CDR3 protein comes from TCRdb applying MiXCR to the 5' RACE reads. The sample consists of about 250,000 distinct CDR3 sequences, approximately 7.6% of them appearing once. The sample taken for sequencing was blood, either unsorted or a sorted T cell fraction (not recorded which). These receptors originate from a female donor with ankylosing spondylitis or in good health (not recorded which).

This clonotype was seen at least ten times. The rearrangement uses TRBV20-1 and TRBJ2-7; 10 nucleotides agree with TRBD1. This CDR3 has 12 amino acids. V lost 3 bases and J lost 7; bases outside the gene matches: 3. Germline V CDR1 and CDR2: DFQATT, SNEGSKA (reference sequence). The CDR3 loop is CSARDRGTEQYF. In DNA, the CDR3 is TGCAGTGCTAGGGACAGGGGGACTGAGCAGTACTTC.

This clonotype was counted ten times or more. V and J are TRBV5-1 and TRBJ1-6, with 8 bases that match TRBD1. Germline V gene sequence: CDR1 SGHRS, CDR2 YFSETQ. J lost 12 bases, V lost 4 bases, and 6 bases had no gene match. The CDR3 loop spans 13 amino acids. In DNA, the CDR3 is TGCGCCAGCAGCAACGAGGACAGGGTACCCCTCCACTTT. Translation gives CASSNEDRVPLHF. Using reference TRBV5-1 and TRBJ1-6 for the parts outside the CDR3, the full variable domain is KAGVTQTPRYLIKTRGQQVTLSCSPISGHRSVSWYQQTPGQGLQFLFEYFSETQRNKGNFPGRFSGRQFSNSRSEMNVSTLELGDSALYLCASSNEDRVPLHFGNGTRLTVT.

Notes on this clonotype: The CDR3 does not close with the conserved phenylalanine or tryptophan, likely indicating a read error. The chain combines TRBV11-2 with TRBJ2-7, with TRBD1 matching over 7 bases. Germline-derived CDR1 and CDR2 are SGHAT and FQNNGV. Germline trimming cut 5 bases from V and 2 bases from J; bases unmatched to any gene: 6. This CDR3 spans 14 amino acids. The CDR3 here is CASSLGTAAYEQYI. The CDR3 bases are TGTGCCAGCAGCCTCGGGACAGCTGCCTACGAGCAGTACATC.

At least ten counts were recorded for this clonotype. V and J are TRBV4-3 and TRBJ2-1, with D maybe TRBD1 (5 bases). V was pared by 3 bases and J by 6 bases, with 9 bases between. Germline values: CDR1 LGHNA, CDR2 YSLEER. The CDR3 sequence is 13 residues long. Written as DNA, the CDR3 is TGCGCCAGCAGCCAGTCGACAGTCAATGAGCAGTTCTTC. Residues: CASSQSTVNEQFF.

The sample holds a few counts of this clonotype. The chain employs TRBV7-2 and TRBJ1-4; D is undetermined. This CDR3 has 14 amino acids. The V gene lost 1 base and the J gene lost 8 bases, with 11 bases spanning the gap. CDR1 is SGHTA and CDR2 is FQGNSA in the germline V gene. CDR3 bases: TGTGCCAGCAGCTTAGGCGGAGTTAGCGAAAAACTGTTTTTT. This encodes CASSLGGVSEKLFF.

Within the sample, this clonotype is medium-sized. J is TRBJ1-2 and V is TRBV6-5; 8 bases are a match to TRBD1. Germline CDR1 reads MNHEY; CDR2 reads SVGAGI. V shed 6 bases and J 5 bases; nucleotides not matched to a gene: 14. This CDR3 region has 16 residues. The CDR3 spells CASRLQTGAGFYGYTF. The CDR3 region has the DNA TGTGCCAGCAGGCTCCAGACAGGGGCCGGATTTTATGGCTACACCTTC.

This clonotype was recorded at least ten times. The DNA for the CDR3 is TGTGCCAGCAGAACGACAGGGGACGGGTTATACGAGCAGTACTTC. This codes for CASRTTGDGLYEQYF. The rearrangement links TRBV12-3 or TRBV12-4 to TRBJ2-7; 8 nucleotides align to TRBD1. The CDR3 is 15 residues long. V was pared by 6 bases and J by 4 bases, with 11 bases of the junction left unmatched.

There are many counts of this clonotype. The chain carries TRBV20-1 and TRBJ2-1; the match to TRBD2 covers 11 bases. J was trimmed by 3 bases and V by 7 bases; bases with no gene match: 5. Germline V lookup: CDR1 DFQATT, CDR2 SNEGSKA (reference sequence). The CDR3 has 14 residues. In nucleotides, the CDR3 is TGCAGTGTCCGCGGACTAGCGGGCTACAATGAGCAGTTCTTC. Protein: CSVRGLAGYNEQFF.

With respect to this clonotype: At one end, the junction sequence differs from germline, possibly due to a read error. The genes are TRBV20-1 and TRBJ2-7, with D possibly being TRBD1 or TRBD2 (5 bases each). Germline assignment: CDR1 DFQATT and CDR2 SNEGSKA (reference sequence). The CDR3 covers 14 residues. CDR3 nucleotide sequence: TGCAGTGCTAGAGAAAGAGGGGCGATCTACGGGCAGTACTTC. Protein sequence: CSARERGAIYGQYF.

Many counts were recorded for this clonotype. The chain carries TRBV4-3 and TRBJ2-2, with D possibly being TRBD2 (5 bases). V lost 1 base and J lost 7, with 16 bases in between. CDR3 length: 16 amino acids. CDR1 is LGHNA and CDR2 is YSLEER in the germline V gene. The CDR3 region is CASSQGGRGMVGELFF. The CDR3 bases are TGCGCCAGCAGCCAAGGAGGTAGAGGGATGGTCGGGGAGCTGTTTTTT.

This clonotype was seen many times. The chain carries TRBV9 and TRBJ2-7, with D possibly being TRBD1 (6 bases). CDR3 length: 14 residues. Germline CDR1 and CDR2: SGDLS and YYNGEE. The V end was cut by 0 bases, the J end by 1 base, with 8 bases between. For the CDR3, the DNA is TGTGCCAGCAGCGTAGGGACAGCATCCTACGAGCAGTACTTC. Protein product: CASSVGTASYEQYF. The full variable domain, with the rest looked up from reference TRBV9 and TRBJ2-7, is DSGVTQTPKHLITATGQRVTLRCSPRSGDLSVYWYQQSLDQGLQFLIQYYNGEERAKGNILERFSAQQFPDLHSELNLSSLELGDSALYFCASSVGTASYEQYFGPGTRLTVT.

V is TRBV12-3 or TRBV12-4 and J is TRBJ2-5, with a tentative D call TRBD2 (7 bases). This CDR3 has 15 amino acids. V was clipped by 6 bases and J by 9 bases, with 23 bases between them. CDR3 sequence: CASSPEGGPQGPQYF. CDR3 DNA: TGTGCCAGCAGCCCAGAGGGGGGGCCCCAGGGACCCCAGTACTTC.

In its sample, this clonotype was seen many times. J is TRBJ1-1 and V is TRBV10-3, with D unresolved. Germline lookup yields CDR1 ENHRY and CDR2 SYGVKD. V lost 0 bases and J 6 bases, leaving 14 bases between the germline ends. This CDR3 comprises 15 residues. The DNA for the CDR3 is TGTGCCATCAGTGAGTCGAGGGTTTCGAGCGCTGAAGCTTTCTTT. Protein: CAISESRVSSAEAFF.

This clonotype has ten or more counts. V is TRBV15 and J is TRBJ2-7; D is perhaps TRBD2 (6 bases). The germline V gene encodes CDR1 LNHNV and CDR2 YYDKDF (reference sequence). The ends were cut back, 5 bases at V and 0 bases at J, with 11 bases in the middle. This CDR3 has 14 amino acids. The CDR3 sequence is CATSGGIGSYEQYF. The CDR3 nucleotides are TGTGCCACCAGCGGGGGGATCGGCTCCTACGAGCAGTACTTC. Supplemented by reference TRBV15 and TRBJ2-7, the full variable domain reads DAMVIQNPRYQVTQFGKPVTLSCSQTLNHNVMYWYQQKSSQAPKLLFHYYDKDFNNEADTPDNFQSRRPNTSFCFLDIRSPGLGDTAMYLCATSGGIGSYEQYFGPGTRLTVT.

This clonotype was detected ten times or more. The V gene is TRBV6-2 or TRBV6-3, the J gene TRBJ2-2, with D unresolved. V was clipped by 3 bases and J by 6 bases, with 17 bases between them. The CDR3 loop spans 16 amino acids. Germline V lookup: CDR1 MNHEY, CDR2 SVGEGT. CDR3 sequence: CASSYPSGRKPGELFF. Written as DNA, the CDR3 is TGTGCCAGCAGTTATCCCTCGGGCCGAAAACCCGGGGAGCTGTTTTTT.

This clonotype was recorded a few times. V is TRBV21-1 and J is TRBJ2-7; whether TRBD2, the table's D call, matches the DNA was not checked. TRBV21-1 is given as a pseudogene. The CDR3 loop spans 18 amino acids. The DNA of the CDR3 is TGTGCCAGCAGTTCCGGGACTAGCGGGAGATTTTTCTTCTACGAGCAGTACTTC. It codes for CASSSGTSGRFFFYEQYF.